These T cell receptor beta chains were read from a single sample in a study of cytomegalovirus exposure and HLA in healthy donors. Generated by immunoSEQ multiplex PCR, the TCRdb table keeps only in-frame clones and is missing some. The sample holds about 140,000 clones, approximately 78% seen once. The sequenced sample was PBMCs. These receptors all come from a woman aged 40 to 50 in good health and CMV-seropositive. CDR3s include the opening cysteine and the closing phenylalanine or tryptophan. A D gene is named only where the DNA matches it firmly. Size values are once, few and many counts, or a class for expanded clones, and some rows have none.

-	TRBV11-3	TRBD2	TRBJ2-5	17	CASSQGTSGPQVETQYF	TGTGCCAGCAGCCAAGGGACTAGCGGGCCCCAGGTAGAGACCCAGTACTTC
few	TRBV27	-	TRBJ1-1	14	CASRPVEYETEAFF	TGTGCCAGCAGACCGGTTGAATACGAGACTGAAGCTTTCTTT
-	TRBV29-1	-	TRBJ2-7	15	CSVGRRTGSSYEQYF	TGCAGCGTTGGACGACGGACTGGAAGCTCCTACGAGCAGTACTTC
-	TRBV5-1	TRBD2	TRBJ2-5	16	CASSFGRNSGRETQYF	TGCGCCAGCAGCTTTGGTCGTAATAGCGGGAGGGAGACCCAGTACTTC
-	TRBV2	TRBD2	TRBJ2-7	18	CASSERRLAGGSLRGQYF	TGTGCCAGCAGTGAACGCCGGCTAGCGGGAGGTTCCCTACGAGGGCAGTACTTC
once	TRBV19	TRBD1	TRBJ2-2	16	CASRPNPGTATGELFF	TGTGCCAGTAGACCAAACCCCGGGACAGCCACCGGGGAGCTGTTTTTT
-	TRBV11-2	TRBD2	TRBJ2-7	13	CASSPGTRHEQYF	TGTGCCAGCAGCCCCGGGACTAGACACGAGCAGTACTTC
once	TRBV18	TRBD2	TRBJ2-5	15	CASSPGLAQTETQYF	TGTGCCAGCTCACCAGGACTAGCTCAGACTGAGACCCAGTACTTC
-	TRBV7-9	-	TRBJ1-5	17	CASSLGGAQGGNQPQHF	TGTGCCAGCAGCTTAGGTGGGGCGCAGGGAGGGAATCAGCCCCAGCATTTT
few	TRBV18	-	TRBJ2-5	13	CASSPIEQETQYF	TGTGCCAGCTCACCGATCGAGCAAGAGACCCAGTACTTC
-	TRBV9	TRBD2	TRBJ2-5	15	CASSASSGKAETQYF	TGTGCCAGCAGCGCAAGTAGCGGGAAGGCCGAGACCCAGTACTTC
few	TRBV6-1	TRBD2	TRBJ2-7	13	CASGTSRVYEQYF	TGTGCCAGTGGGACTAGCAGGGTCTACGAGCAGTACTTC
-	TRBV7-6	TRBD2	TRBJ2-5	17	CASSSPQAGGSKETQYF	TGTGCCAGCAGCTCACCCCAGGCGGGAGGCAGTAAAGAGACCCAGTACTTC
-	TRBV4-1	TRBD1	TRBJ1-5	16	CASSQAAGGINQPQHF	TGCGCCAGCAGCCAAGCCGCAGGGGGTATCAATCAGCCCCAGCATTTT
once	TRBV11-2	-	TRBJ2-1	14	CASSIAPNSNEQFF	TGTGCCAGCAGCATAGCCCCAAACAGCAATGAGCAGTTCTTC
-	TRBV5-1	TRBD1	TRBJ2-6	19	CASSLAGQGARAGANVLTF	TGCGCCAGCAGCTTGGCCGGTCAGGGGGCGCGGGCTGGGGCCAACGTCCTGACTTTC
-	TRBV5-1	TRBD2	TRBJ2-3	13	CASSGTREDTQYF	TGCGCCAGCAGCGGGACTAGAGAGGATACGCAGTATTTT
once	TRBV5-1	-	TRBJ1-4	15	CASSLVGNRGEKLFF	TGCGCCAGCAGCTTGGTGGGGAATCGAGGGGAAAAACTGTTTTTT
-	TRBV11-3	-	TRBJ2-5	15	CASSPGAGASETQYF	TGTGCCAGCAGCCCAGGGGCGGGGGCTAGTGAGACCCAGTACTTC
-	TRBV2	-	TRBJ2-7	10	CASQNYEQYF	TGTGCCAGCCAGAATTACGAGCAGTACTTC
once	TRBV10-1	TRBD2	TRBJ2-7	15	CASSEGTSGSYEQCF	TGCGCCAGCAGTGAGGGGACTAGCGGGAGTTACGAGCAGTGCTTC
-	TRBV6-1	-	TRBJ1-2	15	CASSALLTGSYGYTF	TGCGCCAGCAGTGCACTCTTGACAGGCTCCTATGGCTACACCTTC
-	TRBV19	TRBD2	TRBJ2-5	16	CASSPGLAGFQETQYF	TGTGCCAGTAGCCCCGGACTAGCGGGTTTCCAAGAGACCCAGTACTTC
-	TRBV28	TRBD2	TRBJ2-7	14	CASSYSGRIYEQYF	TGTGCCAGCAGCTATAGCGGGAGGATCTACGAGCAGTACTTC
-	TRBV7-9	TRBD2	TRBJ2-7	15	CASSSGLAGVYEQYF	TGTGCCAGCAGCAGCGGCCTAGCGGGAGTGTACGAGCAGTACTTC
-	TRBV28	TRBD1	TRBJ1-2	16	CASRAGQGRISYGYTF	TGTGCCAGCAGGGCTGGACAGGGTCGGATTTCCTATGGCTACACCTTC
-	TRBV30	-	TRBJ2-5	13	CAWSVRVRETQYF	TGTGCCTGGAGTGTACGGGTTCGGGAGACCCAGTACTTC
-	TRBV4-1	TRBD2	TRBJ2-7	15	CASSQTTSGSYEQYF	TGCGCCAGCAGCCAGACGACTAGCGGCTCCTACGAGCAGTACTTC
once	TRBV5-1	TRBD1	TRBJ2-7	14	CASRLGQGDYEQYF	TGCGCCAGCAGACTTGGACAGGGGGACTACGAGCAGTACTTC
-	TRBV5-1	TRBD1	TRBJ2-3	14	CASRQGAGGDTQYF	TGCGCCAGCAGACAGGGGGCCGGTGGAGATACGCAGTATTTT
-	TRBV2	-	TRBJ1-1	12	CASISRGTEAFF	TGTGCCAGCATTTCGCGCGGGACTGAAGCTTTCTTT
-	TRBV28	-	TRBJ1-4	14	CASSLSGFNEKLFF	TGTGCCAGCAGTTTATCAGGGTTTAATGAAAAACTGTTTTTT
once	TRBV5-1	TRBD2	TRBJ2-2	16	CASSSLAGGNTGELFF	TGCGCCAGCAGCTCGTTAGCGGGAGGTAACACCGGGGAGCTGTTTTTT
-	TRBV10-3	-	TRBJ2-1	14	CAISQQGRLNEQFF	TGTGCCATCAGTCAACAGGGAAGGTTGAATGAGCAGTTCTTC
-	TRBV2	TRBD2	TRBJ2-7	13	CASSLAGDAEQYF	TGTGCCAGCAGCTTAGCGGGAGATGCCGAGCAGTACTTC
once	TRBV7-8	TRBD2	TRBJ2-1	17	CASRSSRLGGSKEEQFF	TGTGCCAGCAGGAGCTCCCGGCTGGGCGGGAGTAAGGAGGAGCAGTTCTTC
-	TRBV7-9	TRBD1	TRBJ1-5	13	CASTQTGNQPQHF	TGTGCCAGCACCCAGACAGGGAATCAGCCCCAGCATTTT
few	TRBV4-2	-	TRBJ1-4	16	CASSRSGGTGKEKLFF	TGTGCCAGCAGTCGCTCGGGAGGGACTGGAAAAGAAAAACTGTTTTTT
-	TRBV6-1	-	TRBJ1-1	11	CASSIYTEAFF	TGTGCCAGCAGTATATACACTGAAGCTTTCTTT
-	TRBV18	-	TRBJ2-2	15	CASSPREPVAGELFF	TGTGCCAGCTCACCACGTGAGCCCGTGGCCGGGGAGCTGTTTTTT
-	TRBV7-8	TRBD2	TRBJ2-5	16	CASSSPAPTSRETQYF	TGTGCCAGCAGCTCACCCGCCCCGACTAGCAGGGAGACCCAGTACTTC
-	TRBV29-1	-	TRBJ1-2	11	CAGGASYGYTF	TGCGCCGGTGGGGCCTCCTATGGCTACACCTTC
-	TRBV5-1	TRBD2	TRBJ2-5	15	CASSFGTSGRKTQYF	TGCGCCAGCAGCTTCGGGACTAGCGGGAGAAAGACCCAGTACTTC
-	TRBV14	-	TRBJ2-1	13	CASSFGTYNEQFF	TGTGCCAGCAGCTTCGGTACCTACAATGAGCAGTTCTTC
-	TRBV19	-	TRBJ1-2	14	CASSILSQGYGYTF	TGTGCCAGTAGTATTCTTTCCCAGGGCTATGGCTACACCTTC
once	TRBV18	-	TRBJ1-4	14	CASSPRTGNEKLFF	TGTGCCAGCTCACCTCGAACAGGGAACGAAAAACTGTTTTTT
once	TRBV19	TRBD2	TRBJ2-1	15	CASSMRGGGYNEQFF	TGTGCCAGTAGTATGCGGGGCGGGGGATACAATGAGCAGTTCTTC
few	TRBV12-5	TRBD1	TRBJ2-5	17	CASGLAPNTGGEETQYF	TGTGCTAGTGGTTTGGCACCAAATACAGGGGGCGAAGAGACCCAGTACTTC
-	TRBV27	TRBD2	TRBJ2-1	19	CASPLKAKKRELPYNEQFF	TGTGCCAGCCCGTTAAAAGCTAAAAAGCGGGAGCTTCCCTACAATGAGCAGTTCTTC
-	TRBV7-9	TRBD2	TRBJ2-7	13	CAIGGGSVDEQYF	TGTGCCATCGGGGGGGGGAGCGTCGACGAGCAGTACTTC
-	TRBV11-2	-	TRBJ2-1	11	CASRAANEQFF	TGTGCCAGCAGAGCCGCCAATGAGCAGTTCTTC
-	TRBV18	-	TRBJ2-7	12	CASSVDRDEQYF	TGTGCCAGCTCGGTGGACAGAGACGAGCAGTACTTC
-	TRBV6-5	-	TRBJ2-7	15	CASSYAATLLYEQYF	TGTGCCAGCAGTTACGCGGCAACCCTCCTCTACGAGCAGTACTTC
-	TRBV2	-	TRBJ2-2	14	CASRMYTNTGELFF	TGTGCCAGCAGGATGTACACGAACACCGGGGAGCTGTTTTTT
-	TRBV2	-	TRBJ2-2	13	CASSRSGYGELFF	TGTGCCAGCAGCCGAAGCGGCTACGGGGAGCTGTTTTTT